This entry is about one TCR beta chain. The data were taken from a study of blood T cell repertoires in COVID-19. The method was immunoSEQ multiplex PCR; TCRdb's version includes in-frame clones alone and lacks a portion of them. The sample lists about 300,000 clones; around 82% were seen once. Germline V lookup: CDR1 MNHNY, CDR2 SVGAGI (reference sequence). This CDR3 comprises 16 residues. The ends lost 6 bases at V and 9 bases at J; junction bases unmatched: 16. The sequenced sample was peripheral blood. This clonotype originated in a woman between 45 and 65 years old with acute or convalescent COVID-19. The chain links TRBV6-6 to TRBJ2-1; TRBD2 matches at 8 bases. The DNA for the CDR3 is TGTGCCAGCAGCAGCGAGGACGGCGGGAGGCAGGGTGAGCAGTTCTTC. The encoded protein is CASSSEDGGRQGEQFF.